A selection of T cell receptor beta chains follows, all from one sample in a study of Graves' ophthalmopathy and Graves' hyperthyroidism. TCRdb called the multiplex PCR reads again in MiXCR, with one record for every CDR3 protein. Of roughly 170,000 distinct CDR3 sequences listed, roughly two fifths are singletons. The specimen sequenced was peripheral blood. Receptors originate from a man between 25 and 39 years old with Graves' ophthalmopathy. The CDR3 runs from the conserved cysteine through the conserved F or W. The D gene is left open where the match is weak. Some rows have no size entry. The others give once, few or many, or a class for an expanded clone.

J gene: TRBJ2-7
V gene: TRBV27
clone size: .
D gene: .
CDR3 protein: CASSLWATRKEQYF
CDR3 DNA: TGTGCCAGCAGTTTATGGGCCACTAGGAAGGAGCAGTACTTC

J gene: TRBJ1-5
V gene: TRBV27
clone size: .
D gene: TRBD1
CDR3 protein: CASSDRGGQPQHF
CDR3 DNA: TGTGCCAGCAGCGACAGGGGCGGTCAGCCCCAGCATTTT

J gene: TRBJ1-5
V gene: TRBV6-2/TRBV6-3
clone size: many
D gene: .
CDR3 protein: CASSYSAEGHQPQHF
CDR3 DNA: TGTGCCAGCAGTTACTCGGCAGAGGGACATCAGCCCCAGCATTTT

J gene: TRBJ1-1
V gene: TRBV10-3
clone size: many
D gene: .
CDR3 protein: CAIAGNPRGTEAFF
CDR3 DNA: TGTGCCATCGCTGGTAACCCCAGGGGCACTGAAGCTTTCTTT

J gene: TRBJ1-3
V gene: TRBV4-1
clone size: many
D gene: .
CDR3 protein: CASSRFGRQTGNTIYF
CDR3 DNA: TGCGCCAGCAGTCGATTCGGGCGACAGACTGGAAACACCATATATTTT

J gene: TRBJ2-7
V gene: TRBV7-7
clone size: many
D gene: .
CDR3 protein: CASSLGRNDEQYF
CDR3 DNA: TGTGCTAGCAGCTTAGGACGAAACGACGAGCAGTACTTC

J gene: TRBJ2-7
V gene: TRBV27
clone size: few
D gene: .
CDR3 protein: CASERRKGYEQYF
CDR3 DNA: TGTGCCAGCGAGCGGCGGAAAGGGTACGAGCAGTACTTC

J gene: TRBJ2-7
V gene: TRBV30
clone size: many
D gene: TRBD1
CDR3 protein: CAWSVTGIEQYF
CDR3 DNA: TGTGCCTGGAGTGTGACAGGGATCGAGCAGTACTTC

J gene: TRBJ2-7
V gene: TRBV14
clone size: many
D gene: .
CDR3 protein: CASSQEIGRLTGPSYEQYF
CDR3 DNA: TGTGCCAGCAGCCAAGAAATAGGGAGGCTTACAGGCCCCTCTTACGAGCAGTACTTC

J gene: TRBJ1-1
V gene: TRBV6-2/TRBV6-3
clone size: .
D gene: TRBD1
CDR3 protein: CASSIGQGGGTEAFF
CDR3 DNA: TGTGCCAGTAGTATAGGCCAGGGGGGGGGCACTGAAGCTTTCTTT

J gene: TRBJ2-7
V gene: TRBV7-3
clone size: many
D gene: TRBD1
CDR3 protein: CASSLQPGQDKNEQYF
CDR3 DNA: TGTGCCAGCAGCTTACAACCGGGACAGGATAAAAACGAGCAGTACTTC

J gene: TRBJ1-2
V gene: TRBV6-2/TRBV6-3
clone size: few
D gene: .
CDR3 protein: CAVTRDESYGYTF
CDR3 DNA: TGTGCCGTCACTCGGGACGAAAGTTATGGCTACACCTTC

J gene: TRBJ2-7
V gene: TRBV6-1
clone size: many
D gene: .
CDR3 protein: CASAGYDGEQYF
CDR3 DNA: TGTGCCAGTGCGGGATACGATGGGGAGCAGTACTTC

J gene: TRBJ1-6
V gene: TRBV19
clone size: many
D gene: .
CDR3 protein: CASSIDRRGRNSPLHF
CDR3 DNA: TGTGCCAGTAGTATAGACCGGCGGGGACGTAATTCACCCCTCCACTTT

J gene: TRBJ1-5
V gene: TRBV6-2/TRBV6-3
clone size: many
D gene: .
CDR3 protein: CASRSDSNQPQHF
CDR3 DNA: TGTGCCAGCAGAAGCGATAGCAATCAGCCCCAGCATTTT

J gene: TRBJ2-7
V gene: TRBV28
clone size: .
D gene: .
CDR3 protein: CASSLGSGVREQYF
CDR3 DNA: TGTGCCAGCAGTTTGGGCTCGGGTGTGCGTGAGCAGTACTTC

J gene: TRBJ2-5
V gene: TRBV7-2
clone size: many
D gene: .
CDR3 protein: CASRSPGRGETQYF
CDR3 DNA: TGTGCCAGCAGATCACCGGGACGGGGAGAGACCCAGTACTTC

J gene: TRBJ2-7
V gene: TRBV28
clone size: .
D gene: TRBD2
CDR3 protein: CASSQAGTSFYEQYF
CDR3 DNA: TGTGCCAGCAGCCAGGCCGGGACTAGCTTCTACGAGCAGTACTTC

J gene: TRBJ2-7
V gene: TRBV13
clone size: .
D gene: TRBD2
CDR3 protein: CASTHSGRGDEQYF
CDR3 DNA: TGTGCCAGCACTCATAGCGGGAGGGGCGACGAGCAGTACTTC

J gene: TRBJ1-1
V gene: TRBV11-2
clone size: many
D gene: .
CDR3 protein: CASSPNRDTEAFF
CDR3 DNA: TGTGCCAGCAGCCCAAACAGAGACACTGAAGCTTTCTTT

J gene: TRBJ2-7
V gene: TRBV12-3/TRBV12-4
clone size: few
D gene: TRBD2
CDR3 protein: CASSFRSGGGRAGEQYF
CDR3 DNA: TGTGCCAGCAGTTTCCGGTCCGGAGGCGGGAGGGCGGGCGAGCAGTACTTC

J gene: TRBJ2-2
V gene: TRBV6-1
clone size: .
D gene: .
CDR3 protein: CASGLGDANTGELFF
CDR3 DNA: TGTGCCAGCGGGCTAGGGGACGCTAACACCGGGGAGCTGTTTTTT

J gene: TRBJ2-5
V gene: TRBV5-6
clone size: many
D gene: TRBD2
CDR3 protein: CASSFRTSGRRRETQYF
CDR3 DNA: TGTGCCAGCAGCTTTCGGACTAGCGGGAGGCGGAGGGAGACCCAGTACTTC

J gene: TRBJ2-2
V gene: TRBV24-1
clone size: many
D gene: TRBD1
CDR3 protein: CATEPGGTGSYTGELFF
CDR3 DNA: TGTGCCACCGAACCCGGGGGGACAGGGTCGTACACCGGGGAGCTGTTTTTT

J gene: TRBJ1-2
V gene: TRBV2
clone size: .
D gene: .
CDR3 protein: CASSEGRADYGYTF
CDR3 DNA: TGTGCCAGCAGTGAAGGAAGGGCGGACTATGGCTACACCTTC

J gene: TRBJ2-7
V gene: TRBV10-3
clone size: many
D gene: .
CDR3 protein: CAISESLGQSYEQYF
CDR3 DNA: TGTGCCATCAGTGAGTCGCTCGGGCAGTCCTACGAGCAGTACTTC

J gene: TRBJ2-2
V gene: TRBV19
clone size: many
D gene: .
CDR3 protein: CASSISGNTGELFF
CDR3 DNA: TGTGCCAGTAGTATTTCGGGTAACACCGGGGAGCTGTTTTTT

J gene: TRBJ1-2
V gene: TRBV7-8
clone size: many
D gene: .
CDR3 protein: CASSTSQGFDYGYTF
CDR3 DNA: TGTGCCAGCAGCACTTCTCAGGGTTTTGACTATGGCTACACCTTC